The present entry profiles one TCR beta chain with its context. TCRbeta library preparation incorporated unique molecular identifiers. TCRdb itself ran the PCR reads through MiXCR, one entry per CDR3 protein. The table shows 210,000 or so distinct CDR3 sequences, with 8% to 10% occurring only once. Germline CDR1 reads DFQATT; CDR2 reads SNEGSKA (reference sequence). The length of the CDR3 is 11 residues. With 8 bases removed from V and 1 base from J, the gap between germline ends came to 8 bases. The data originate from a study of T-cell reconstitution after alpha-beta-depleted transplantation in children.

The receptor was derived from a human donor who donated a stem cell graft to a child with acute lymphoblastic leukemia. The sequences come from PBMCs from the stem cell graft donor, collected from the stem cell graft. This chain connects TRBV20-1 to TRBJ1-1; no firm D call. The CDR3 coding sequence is TGCAGTCCGGACGGGAACACTGAAGCTTTCTTT. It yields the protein CSPDGNTEAFF.